The 18 T cell receptor beta chains below were found in one sample sequenced in a study of OX40 agonist ivuxolimab in advanced cancers. Here immunoSEQ multiplex PCR was the method, and the copy in TCRdb shows in-frame clones only, minus some. The data show 34,000 or so clones, around nine tenths seen once. This sample comprised CD4+ or CD8+ T cells sorted from blood, obtained in a trial of the OX40 agonist ivuxolimab. The receptors were sampled from an adult with an advanced solid tumor such as melanoma, head and neck, liver or kidney cancer.

The rearrangement uses TRBV10-3 and TRBJ2-5, with TRBD2 identical over 8 bases. Looked up from germline, CDR1 is ENHRY and CDR2 is SYGVKD. The CDR3 totals 13 residues. The trim removed 7 bases at V and 5 bases at J, leaving 6 bases unmatched. CDR3 coding DNA: TGTGCCATCACCGGGGGGGTTTCGGAGACCCAGTACTTC. It encodes CAITGGVSETQYF.

This clone came up once. The CDR3 region is CASSIGHGYEQYF. CDR3 sequence (DNA): TGTGCCAGTAGTATCGGGCACGGCTACGAGCAGTACTTC. This chain uses TRBV19 with TRBJ2-7; D is unresolved. The CDR3 is made up of 13 amino acids. V dropped 3 bases and J dropped 3 bases, with 9 bases sitting between them. The V gene's germline CDR1 is LNHDA and CDR2 SQIVND (reference sequence).

This chain joins TRBV6-5 and TRBJ1-2; no definite D call. V was cut by 7 bases and J by 4 bases, with 10 bases left in between. CDR1 and CDR2 from the germline V gene are MNHEY and SVGAGI. This CDR3 has 12 residues. This CDR3 reads CASNLSGYGYTF. Here the CDR3 DNA reads TGTGCCAGCAATTTGTCGGGCTATGGCTACACCTTC.

CDR3 residues: CASSPSRGAAGELFF. For the CDR3, the DNA is TGTGCCAGCAGCCCCTCGCGCGGGGCTGCCGGGGAGCTGTTTTTT. The genes are TRBV7-8 and TRBJ2-2; possible D gene TRBD2, 6 bases. Trimming shortened V by 5 bases and J by 6 bases, and 16 bases separated the two germline ends. Germline V gene sequence: CDR1 SGHVS, CDR2 FQNEAQ. This CDR3 has 15 amino acids.

Here the CDR3 DNA reads TGCGCCAGCAGTGAGGGCAGGGTAATGACACCCCTCCACTTT. Translating it yields CASSEGRVMTPLHF. V is TRBV10-1 and J is TRBJ1-6, with TRBD1 as a possible D gene (5 bases). Germline-derived CDR1 and CDR2 are WNHNN and SYGVQD (reference sequence). V dropped 2 bases and J dropped 11 bases, with 13 bases sitting between them. The length of the CDR3 is 14 residues.

The V call is TRBV19, the J call TRBJ2-7, with D tentatively TRBD1 (5 bases). The CDR3 is made up of 14 amino acids. Germline CDR1 is LNHDA and CDR2 is SQIVND (reference sequence). V shed 3 bases and J shed 0 bases, with 9 bases lying between them. DNA for the CDR3: TGTGCCAGTAGTATTTTGGGGCGCTCCTACGAGCAGTACTTC. This gives the protein CASSILGRSYEQYF.

The chain combines TRBV15 with TRBJ2-7; D remains unclear. The CDR3 contains 16 residues. Germline-derived CDR1 and CDR2 are LNHNV and YYDKDF (reference sequence). Trimming removed 0 bases at V and 3 bases at J, with 15 bases between. This chain's CDR3 is CATSREAHLWNYEQYF. DNA of the CDR3: TGTGCCACCAGCAGAGAGGCCCACCTTTGGAACTACGAGCAGTACTTC.

The gene calls are TRBV27 and TRBJ2-1; the D is unclear. With 5 bases removed from V and 9 bases from J, the gap between germline ends came to 14 bases. Germline V gene data show CDR1 as MNHEY and CDR2 as SMNVEV (reference sequence). This CDR3 region has 13 residues. The CDR3 nucleotides read TGTGCCAGCAGTGTGACCTTTAACAGTGAGCAGTTCTTC. Its protein is CASSVTFNSEQFF.

This sequence joins TRBV27 and TRBJ2-7; 8 positions match TRBD1. CDR1 is MNHEY, CDR2 SMNVEV, per germline (reference sequence). The V segment lost 6 bases and the J segment 6 bases; nucleotides outside the gene matches: 10. CDR3 length: 14 amino acids. Written as DNA, the CDR3 is TGTGCCAGCAGGGAGGACAGGGAAGTCCCCGAGCAGTACTTC. Its protein is CASREDREVPEQYF.

This chain joins TRBV11-2 and TRBJ2-3; no reliable D call. This CDR3 region has 14 residues. CDR1 and CDR2 from the germline V gene are SGHAT and FQNNGV. V dropped 2 bases and J dropped 2 bases, with 8 bases sitting between them. CDR3 in amino acids: CASSLLYYTDTQYF. Written as DNA, the CDR3 is TGTGCCAGCAGCTTATTGTACTACACAGATACGCAGTATTTT.

The chain uses TRBV27 and TRBJ1-1; the match to TRBD1 covers 9 bases. CDR3 length equals 12 residues. V was clipped by 3 bases and J by 10 bases; unmatched bases: 3. Germline CDR1 MNHEY, CDR2 SMNVEV (reference sequence). CDR3 nucleotide sequence: TGTGCCAGCAGTTTGGGACAGGGAAGAGCTTTCTTT. It specifies CASSLGQGRAFF.

The chain employs TRBV7-8 and TRBJ2-1; D not resolved. The CDR3 totals 11 residues. V was clipped by 2 bases and J by 8 bases, with 4 bases between them. Germline V gene lookup returns CDR1 SGHVS and CDR2 FQNEAQ. This chain's CDR3 is CASSLIDEQFF. CDR3 DNA: TGTGCCAGCAGCTTAATTGATGAGCAGTTCTTC. Combining the CDR3 with reference TRBV7-8 and TRBJ2-1 gives the whole variable domain GAGVSQSPRYKVAKRGQDVALRCDPISGHVSLFWYQQALGQGPEFLTYFQNEAQLDKSGLPSDRFFAERPEGSVSTLKIQRTQQEDSAVYLCASSLIDEQFFGPGTRLTVL.

CDR3 sequence (DNA): TGTGCCAGCTCACCAATGGACACAGATACGCAGTATTTT. Its protein is CASSPMDTDTQYF. This chain joins TRBV18 and TRBJ2-3; D gene ambiguous. The CDR3 totals 13 residues. V lost 2 bases to trimming and J lost 2 bases, with 5 bases between them. Germline-derived CDR1 and CDR2 are KGHSH and LQKENI.

V usage is TRBV7-9 and J usage is TRBJ1-1; TRBD1 might be the D (5 bases). Trimming stripped 3 bases from V and 4 bases from J, with 18 bases between. The CDR3 has 16 residues. Per germline, CDR1 SEHNR and CDR2 FQNEAQ (reference sequence). CDR3: CASSLRDVNSGTEAFF. DNA of the CDR3: TGTGCCAGCAGCTTGCGGGACGTGAATTCGGGCACTGAAGCTTTCTTT. Based on the CDR3 plus reference TRBV7-9 and TRBJ1-1, the full variable domain is DTGVSQNPRHKITKRGQNVTFRCDPISEHNRLYWYRQTLGQGPEFLTYFQNEAQLEKSRLLSDRFSAERPKGSFSTLEIQRTEQGDSAMYLCASSLRDVNSGTEAFFGQGTRLTVV.

The V gene is TRBV7-3, the J gene TRBJ2-1; 11 bases are a match to TRBD1. This CDR3 has 16 residues. Germline CDR1 SGHTA, CDR2 FQGTGA. Losses at the gene ends were 5 bases for V and 7 bases for J; bases not matched to a gene: 10. The CDR3 coding sequence is TGTGCCAGCAGCCAATCGGACAGGGGGCGAAATAATGAGCAGTTCTTC. This encodes CASSQSDRGRNNEQFF.

The CDR3 bases are TGCGCCAGCAGCCTGGACAGCCCTACCTACGAGCAGTACTTC. This sequence encodes CASSLDSPTYEQYF. This sequence joins TRBV5-1 and TRBJ2-7; a possible D gene is TRBD1 (6 bases). CDR1 and CDR2 (germline): SGHRS, YFSETQ. Between the trimmed V and J ends, which lost 4 bases and 2 bases, there was a span of 13 bases. There are 14 residues in the CDR3.

Ten or more counts support this clone. This chain connects TRBV6-1 to TRBJ2-1; D remains ambiguous. V lost 4 bases and J lost 10, with 11 bases in between. Germline CDR1 is MNHNS and CDR2 is SASEGT. CDR3 length equals 12 residues. The DNA of the CDR3 is TGTGCCAGCAGTGTGTGGGGATTCGAGCAGTTCTTC. It codes for CASSVWGFEQFF.

This chain joins TRBV11-3 and TRBJ2-3, with a tentative D call TRBD2 (5 bases). V dropped 1 base and J dropped 8 bases, with 13 bases sitting between them. The CDR3 sequence is 14 residues long. CDR1 SGHNT and CDR2 YENEEA come from the germline V gene. As DNA, the CDR3 is TGTGCCAGCAGCTTAGCCCGTGAGGGCGGTACGCAGTATTTT. Translated: CASSLAREGGTQYF.